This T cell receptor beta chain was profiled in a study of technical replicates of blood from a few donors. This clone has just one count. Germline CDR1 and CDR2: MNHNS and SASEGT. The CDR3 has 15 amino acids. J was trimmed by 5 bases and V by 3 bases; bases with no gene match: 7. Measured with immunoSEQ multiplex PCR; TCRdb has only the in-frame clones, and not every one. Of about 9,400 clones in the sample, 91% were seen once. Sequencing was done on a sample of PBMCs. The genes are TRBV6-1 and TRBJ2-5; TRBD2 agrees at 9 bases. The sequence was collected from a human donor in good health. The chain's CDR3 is CASSEGREGWETQYF. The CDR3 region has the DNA TGTGCCAGCAGTGAGGGGCGGGAGGGCTGGGAGACCCAGTACTTC.